The T cell receptor beta chain under discussion was sequenced for a study of blood T cell repertoires in COVID-19. Across the whole study: Samples taken during acute and convalescent COVID-19 were collected in the United States, Italy and Spain.

Per the germline V gene, CDR1 is MNHNS and CDR2 is SASEGT. This CDR3 comprises 15 residues. Trimming cost V 1 base and J 7 bases; bases outside gene matches: 4. The protocol was immunoSEQ multiplex PCR, while the TCRdb copy is restricted to in-frame clones and leaves out a portion. The sample includes about 300,000 clones, approximately 88% of them seen just once. The sample taken for sequencing was peripheral blood. The chain combines TRBV6-1 with TRBJ1-4, with 9 bases matching TRBD1. The sequence was obtained from a human donor with COVID-19, enrolled during active disease. The donor label of this sample is uncertain. This CDR3 is CASSEVGTGIEKLFF. CDR3 nucleotide sequence: TGTGCCAGCAGTGAAGTGGGGACAGGGATTGAAAAACTGTTTTTT.